These 17 T cell receptor beta chains were all obtained from the same sample, sequenced in a study of cytotoxic CD8 clonotypes in ibrutinib-treated CLL. Measured with immunoSEQ multiplex PCR; TCRdb has only the in-frame clones, and not every one. The sample has 50,000 or so clones, 45% to 60% seen once. This material consisted of PBMCs, taken after 24 months of ibrutinib treatment. These receptors all stem from a human donor with chronic lymphocytic leukemia.

This clone showed up just once. The J gene is TRBJ1-3, the V gene TRBV5-6; D is unclear. Between the trimmed V and J ends, which lost 0 bases and 0 bases, there was a span of 4 bases. The CDR3 has 14 amino acids. Germline-derived CDR1 and CDR2 are SGHDT and YYEEEE. CDR3 sequence reads: CASSLVSSGNTIYF. The DNA of the CDR3 is TGTGCCAGCAGCTTGGTGAGCTCTGGAAACACCATATATTTT.

This clone occurred many times. The V and J genes are TRBV2 and TRBJ1-5; 7 positions match TRBD1. V lost 8 bases to trimming and J lost 3 bases; unmatched junction nucleotides: 7. Germline values: CDR1 SNHLY, CDR2 FYNNEI. The CDR3 is 14 amino acids. The CDR3 reads CASGTDRVNQPQHF. The CDR3 coding sequence is TGTGCCAGCGGCACCGACAGGGTCAATCAGCCCCAGCATTTT.

The chain is built from TRBV11-3 and TRBJ2-2; D gene uncertain. Trimming left V 5 bases short and J 6 bases short, with 16 bases between. The CDR3 is 15 amino acids. Germline V gene sequence: CDR1 SGHNT, CDR2 YENEEA. This CDR3 is CASSTMTTIPGELFF. DNA for the CDR3: TGTGCCAGCAGCACCATGACCACAATCCCCGGGGAGCTGTTTTTT.

This clone was observed a single time. This chain joins TRBV5-4 and TRBJ2-3; 12 bases are shared with TRBD2. The germline V gene encodes CDR1 SGHNT and CDR2 YYREEE (reference sequence). Trimming cost V 1 base and J 4 bases; bases outside gene matches: 4. This CDR3 comprises 16 residues. The CDR3 region is CASSLRLAGDSDTQYF. As DNA, the CDR3 is TGTGCCAGCAGCTTGAGACTAGCGGGGGATTCAGATACGCAGTATTTT. Filled out from reference TRBV5-4 and TRBJ2-3, the complete variable domain reads ETGVTQSPTHLIKTRGQQVTLRCSSQSGHNTVSWYQQALGQGPQFIFQYYREEENGRGNFPPRFSGLQFPNYSSELNVNALELDDSALYLCASSLRLAGDSDTQYFGPGTRLTVL.

This clone has a handful of counts. This sequence joins TRBV6-5 and TRBJ1-2; D ambiguous. CDR3 size: 13 residues. The V end was cut by 8 bases, the J end by 5 bases, with 15 bases between. Germline V CDR1 and CDR2: MNHEY, SVGAGI. The CDR3 loop is CASFARFQYGYTF. CDR3 in DNA: TGTGCCAGCTTTGCCAGGTTCCAGTATGGCTACACCTTC.

V usage is TRBV14 and J usage is TRBJ2-7; maybe TRBD1 (5 bases). CDR1 SGHDN and CDR2 FVKESK come from the germline V gene. V was shortened by 1 base and J by 1 base, with 11 bases between the two germline ends. This CDR3 region has 15 residues. The CDR3: CASSQGRRASYEQYF. The CDR3 DNA reads TGTGCCAGCAGCCAAGGCCGCAGGGCATCCTACGAGCAGTACTTC. Full variable domain (remainder filled in from reference TRBV14 and TRBJ2-7): EAGVTQFPSHSVIEKGQTVTLRCDPISGHDNLYWYRRVMGKEIKFLLHFVKESKQDESGMPNNRFLAERTGGTYSTLKVQPAELEDSGVYFCASSQGRRASYEQYFGPGTRLTVT.

The V call is TRBV7-9, the J call TRBJ1-1, with D tentatively TRBD1 (5 bases). Looked up from germline, CDR1 is SEHNR and CDR2 is FQNEAQ (reference sequence). The CDR3 runs 15 residues. Trimming shortened V by 9 bases and J by 3 bases, and 20 bases separated the two germline ends. CDR3 protein: CARIPGRGGHTEAFF. For the CDR3, the DNA is TGTGCCAGAATACCTGGAAGGGGTGGGCACACTGAAGCTTTCTTT.

This clone was seen just once. The gene calls are TRBV6-1 and TRBJ2-7; D ambiguous. Looked up from germline, CDR1 is MNHNS and CDR2 is SASEGT. Trimming stripped 10 bases from V and 6 bases from J, with 25 bases between. The CDR3 covers 15 residues. CDR3 amino acids: CAIFYAHRATSEQYF. The DNA of the CDR3 is TGTGCCATTTTTTACGCTCACCGTGCAACCTCCGAGCAGTACTTC.

This chain connects TRBV7-6 to TRBJ2-5; D might be TRBD2 (6 bases). This CDR3 comprises 14 residues. Germline V gene data show CDR1 as SGHVS and CDR2 as FNYEAQ. Trimming took off 0 bases at V and 3 bases at J, with 8 bases between the two ends. In DNA, the CDR3 is TGTGCCAGCAGCTTAGCTGGAGGGGAAGAGACCCAGTACTTC. It yields the protein CASSLAGGEETQYF.

The rearrangement joins TRBV7-9 to TRBJ2-7, with D possibly matching TRBD1 (7 bases). V lost 4 bases to trimming and J lost 1 base, with 11 bases between them. Germline CDR1 is SEHNR and CDR2 is FQNEAQ (reference sequence). The CDR3 is made up of 14 amino acids. CDR3: CASSSAGGSYEQYF. For the CDR3, the DNA is TGTGCCAGCAGCTCCGCAGGGGGGTCCTACGAGCAGTACTTC.

The chain is built from TRBV6-6 and TRBJ2-2, with TRBD1 matching 9 bases. CDR1 MNHNY and CDR2 SVGAGI come from the germline V gene (reference sequence). This CDR3 region has 16 residues. V lost 6 bases to trimming and J lost 5 bases; unmatched junction nucleotides: 10. The CDR3 here is CASSEQGARGTGELFF. As DNA, the CDR3 is TGTGCCAGCAGCGAACAGGGGGCAAGAGGTACCGGGGAGCTGTTTTTT.

On this clone: This CDR3 is also generated by other DNA sequences in the sample. The chain couples TRBV29-1 to TRBJ2-2; D might be TRBD1 or TRBD2, each matching 7 bases. CDR3 size: 15 residues. V was cut by 4 bases and J by 5 bases, with 17 bases left in between. Germline V gene sequence: CDR1 SQVTM, CDR2 ANQGSEA. As DNA, the CDR3 is TGCAGCGTTGTGGGTCGCAGGGGGGGAACCGGGGAGCTGTTTTTT. It specifies CSVVGRRGGTGELFF.

Many counts were recorded for this clone. Additional DNA sequences in this sample encode the identical CDR3. J is TRBJ1-2 and V is TRBV5-1; 8 nucleotides align to TRBD1. From germline, CDR1 is SGHRS and CDR2 YFSETQ. Losses at the gene ends were 4 bases for V and 2 bases for J; bases not matched to a gene: 4. This CDR3 has 14 amino acids. CDR3 residues: CASSLDRGNYGYTF. For the CDR3, the DNA is TGCGCCAGCAGCCTCGACAGGGGAAACTATGGCTACACCTTC.

This chain connects TRBV11-2 to TRBJ2-7, with TRBD2 identical over 10 bases. The V gene end was trimmed by 3 bases and the J gene end by 4 bases; junction bases not matched to a gene: 6. CDR1 is SGHAT, CDR2 FQNNGV, per germline. CDR3 length: 15 amino acids. CDR3 nucleotides: TGTGCCAGCAGCTTGGGCGGGACTAGCGAGTACGAGCAGTACTTC. Its translation: CASSLGGTSEYEQYF.

The V and J genes are TRBV29-1 and TRBJ2-3; the match to TRBD2 covers 13 bases. V shed 4 bases and J 6 bases; nucleotides not matched to a gene: 7. In germline, CDR1 is SQVTM, CDR2 ANQGSEA. The CDR3 totals 15 residues. DNA for the CDR3: TGCAGCGTTGGTCGACTAGCGGGGGGAGGGGATACGCAGTATTTT. This encodes CSVGRLAGGGDTQYF.

The CDR3 reads CASSLRGISNQPQHF. The DNA for the CDR3 is TGTGCCAGCAGCTTACGGGGGATTAGCAATCAGCCCCAGCATTTT. This rearrangement joins TRBV7-7 to TRBJ1-5; D is possibly TRBD1 (5 bases). The CDR3 spans 15 residues. CDR1 is SSHAT, CDR2 FNYEAQ, per germline (reference sequence). Trimming pared 2 bases from V and 0 bases from J, leaving 8 bases between.

The CDR3 sequence is CASSLGTSGGDNEQFF. CDR3 nucleotides: TGTGCCAGCAGCTTAGGGACTAGCGGGGGTGACAATGAGCAGTTCTTC. The V and J genes are TRBV11-3 and TRBJ2-1, with 13 bases aligning to TRBD2. With 1 base clipped from V and 5 bases from J, the junction kept 2 bases outside the gene matches. In germline, CDR1 is SGHNT, CDR2 YENEEA. This CDR3 has 16 amino acids.